This T cell receptor (beta chain) was identified during a study of graft-versus-host responses after intestinal transplantation. Study information: After anti-thymocyte globulin induction, recipients took tacrolimus and steroids for 2 to 3 years. Study results and caveats: Where graft-donor T cell macrochimerism was present, patients had high graft-versus-host to host-versus-graft clonal ratios in allografts. Marrow from the recipient contained GvH clones, some of which had appeared first in ileum or blood.

The germline gives CDR1 MGHRA, CDR2 YSYEKL. This CDR3 comprises 12 residues. Trimming pared 4 bases from V and 6 bases from J, leaving 6 bases between. Responders that carried the CFSE label, about 200,000 of them, were plated with about 200,000 irradiated, violet-dye-labeled stimulator cells. Sorted after the reaction were proliferating CFSE-low CD3+CD4+ and CD3+CD8+ responders. In its sample, this clone is medium-sized. Sequencing was performed with immunoSEQ multiplex PCR; in TCRdb, only in-frame clones are kept and a portion is missing. Of just over 9,000 clones in the sample, approximately 30% were seen once.

The rearrangement joins TRBV4-1 to TRBJ2-2; a weak D match, TRBD1 (5 bases). This TCR derives from a human patient who was an organ donor for intestinal transplantation. The sequences come from alloreactive CD8+ T cells from a mixed lymphocyte reaction culture, collected before transplantation. Subset reported: CFSE-low proliferating T cells sorted from roughly six-day pre-transplant mixed lymphocyte reaction (GvH or HvG direction). Here the CDR3 DNA reads TGCGCCAGCAGCCCCAGGGCCGGGGAGCTGTTTTTT. This sequence encodes CASSPRAGELFF.